Listed below are T cell receptor beta chains from one sample, sequenced in a study of blood T cell repertoires in COVID-19. Assay used: immunoSEQ multiplex PCR; TCRdb lists only in-frame clones, some missing. The table records over 50,000 clones, around 90% of them present only once. The sequencing input was peripheral blood. The receptors were sampled from a woman between 55 and 75 years old with active or convalescent COVID-19. The conserved cysteine and the conserved F or W are not part of the CDR3 here. Size is stated for part of the rows, as once, few or many counts, or as a class when the clone is expanded.

V gene: TRBV6-5
clone size: few
J gene: TRBJ1-2
CDR3 protein: ASSSTGGPNYGYT

V gene: TRBV28
clone size: few
J gene: TRBJ1-2
CDR3 protein: ASKRLDYGYT

V gene: TRBV27
clone size: -
J gene: TRBJ1-2
CDR3 protein: ASSLISGTGGGYT

V gene: TRBV6-1
clone size: -
J gene: TRBJ1-5
CDR3 protein: ASSALTGVGNQPQH

V gene: TRBV6-5
clone size: -
J gene: TRBJ1-1
CDR3 protein: ASRKRTENTEAF

V gene: TRBV4-1
clone size: -
J gene: TRBJ1-5
CDR3 protein: ASSPGTFVENQPQH

V gene: TRBV11-3
clone size: -
J gene: TRBJ1-3
CDR3 protein: ASSLGAESSGNTIY

V gene: TRBV19
clone size: -
J gene: TRBJ1-2
CDR3 protein: ASIWDRANRGGYT

V gene: TRBV2
clone size: -
J gene: TRBJ2-5
CDR3 protein: AGGGEGLGETQY

V gene: TRBV28
clone size: -
J gene: TRBJ2-7
CDR3 protein: ASQSGGNAYEQY

V gene: TRBV7-2
clone size: -
J gene: TRBJ2-1
CDR3 protein: ASSLGLAVSYNEQF

V gene: TRBV25-1
clone size: -
J gene: TRBJ2-5
CDR3 protein: ASGGWTEQETQY

V gene: TRBV3-1/TRBV3-2
clone size: -
J gene: TRBJ2-7
CDR3 protein: ASSRGAPGLDSYEQY

V gene: TRBV6-5
clone size: -
J gene: TRBJ1-1
CDR3 protein: ASTGGLNTEAF

V gene: TRBV4-1
clone size: -
J gene: TRBJ2-1
CDR3 protein: ASSQIVRSRGNEQF